A single T cell receptor beta chain is shown here with its context. What it binds is unknown. Germline V lookup: CDR1 SGHRS, CDR2 YFSETQ. V lost 7 bases to trimming and J lost 3 bases; unmatched junction nucleotides: 7. The CDR3 extends over 15 amino acids. This entry comes from a study of blood T cells in healthy people across ages. For the second PCR, which ran for about 6 to 11 cycles, a sample-barcoded 5' primer and a J-beta primer mix were used. Every sample gave at least 3 million paired-end reads containing CDR3. MiXCR was run by TCRdb on the 5' RACE reads, yielding one entry per CDR3 protein. The sample has fewer than 650,000 distinct CDR3 sequences, about 25% seen once; the top ten hold 3.6%. General study points: Observed TCR beta diversity per million T cells went down as age went up. This fall followed a roughly linear course with age.

The same sample was also used in a study of T cells of mothers and their children.

Sequenced sample: blood. This chain joins TRBV5-1 and TRBJ2-6; 7 bases are shared with TRBD1. The clonotype originates from a boy aged 2 to 10 in good health. DNA of the CDR3: TGCGCCAGCGGGACAGCTTCAAGTGGGGCCAACGTCCTGACTTTC. This encodes CASGTASSGANVLTF.